Listed here is a single T cell receptor beta chain. This table comes from immunoSEQ multiplex PCR, and its TCRdb copy is limited to in-frame clones, with some not included. The table has roughly 220,000 clones, roughly nine tenths seen once; the top ten hold just over 2.5%. The data derive from a study of blood T cell repertoires in COVID-19. At the level of the study: From T cells, B-cell-depleted T cells, or PBMCs came the material, which was cDNA or gDNA.

CDR3 length equals 17 residues. The V and J ends lost 6 bases and 8 bases respectively, with 28 bases between them. Germline loops: CDR1 SGHTA, CDR2 FQGNSA. This receptor was taken from a woman between 25 and 40 years old who had recovered from COVID-19. The sequencing sample was made of PBMCs or T cells enriched from blood (not recorded which). V is TRBV7-2 and J is TRBJ1-2, with D maybe TRBD1 (5 bases). The CDR3 DNA is TGTGCCAGCAGTTCCCAAATAGCTAGGACATCAGGGAGGGGCTACACCTTC. Translating gives CASSSQIARTSGRGYTF.